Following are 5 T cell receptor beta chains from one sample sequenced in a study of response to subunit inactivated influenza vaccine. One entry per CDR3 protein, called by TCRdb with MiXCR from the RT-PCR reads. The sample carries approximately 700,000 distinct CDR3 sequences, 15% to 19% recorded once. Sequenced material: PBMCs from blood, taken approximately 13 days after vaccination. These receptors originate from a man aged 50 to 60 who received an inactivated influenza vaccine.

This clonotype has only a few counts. As DNA, the CDR3 is TGTGCCAGCAGCTTACTTCAGACTAGCGGGATTCCAGATACGCAGTATTTT. Translating it yields CASSLLQTSGIPDTQYF. V is TRBV7-9 and J is TRBJ2-3, with TRBD2 identical over 11 bases. Germline loops: CDR1 SEHNR, CDR2 FQNEAQ (reference sequence). V shed 2 bases and J 4 bases; nucleotides not matched to a gene: 8. The CDR3 has 17 residues.

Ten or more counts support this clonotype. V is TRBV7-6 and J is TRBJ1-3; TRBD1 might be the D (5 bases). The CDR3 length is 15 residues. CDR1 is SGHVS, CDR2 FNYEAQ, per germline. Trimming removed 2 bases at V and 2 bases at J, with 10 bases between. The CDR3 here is CASSLNWGTGNTIYF. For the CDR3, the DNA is TGTGCCAGCAGCTTAAACTGGGGGACTGGAAACACCATATATTTT. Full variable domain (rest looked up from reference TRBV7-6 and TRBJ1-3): GAGVSQSPRYKVTKRGQDVALRCDPISGHVSLYWYRQALGQGPEFLTYFNYEAQQDKSGLPNDRFSAERPEGSISTLTIQRTEQRDSAMYRCASSLNWGTGNTIYFGEGSWLTVV.

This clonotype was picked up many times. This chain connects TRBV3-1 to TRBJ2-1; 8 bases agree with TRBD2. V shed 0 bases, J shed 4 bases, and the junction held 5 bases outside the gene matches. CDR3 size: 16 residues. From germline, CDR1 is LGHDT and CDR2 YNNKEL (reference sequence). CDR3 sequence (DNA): TGTGCCAGCAGCCAAGAACAGCGGGAGATGTACAATGAGCAGTTCTTC. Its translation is CASSQEQREMYNEQFF.

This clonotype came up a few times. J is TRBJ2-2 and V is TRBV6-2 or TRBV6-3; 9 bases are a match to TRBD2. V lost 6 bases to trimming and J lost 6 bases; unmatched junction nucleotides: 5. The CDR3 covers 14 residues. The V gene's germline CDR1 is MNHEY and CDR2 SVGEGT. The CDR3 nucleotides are TGTGCCAGCAGGCCGACTAGCGGAGCCGGGGAGCTGTTTTTT. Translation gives CASRPTSGAGELFF.

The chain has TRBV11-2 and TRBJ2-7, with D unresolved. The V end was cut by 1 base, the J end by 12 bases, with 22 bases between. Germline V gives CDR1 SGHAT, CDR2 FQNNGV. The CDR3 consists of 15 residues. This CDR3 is CASSLVSRWVLPVYF. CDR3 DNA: TGTGCCAGCAGCTTAGTGAGTCGGTGGGTTCTACCGGTGTACTTC.